One T cell receptor beta chain is described in this entry. What it binds is unknown. This record belongs to a study of blood T cells in healthy people across ages. It was with a sample-barcoded 5' primer and a J-beta primer mix that a second PCR of roughly 7 to 11 cycles was run. A template-switch adaptor with 12 random nucleotides tagged each cDNA molecule. MiXCR, applied by TCRdb to the 5' RACE reads, yields one record per CDR3 protein. Among 730,000 or so distinct CDR3 sequences listed, around 40% were seen once. A minimum of 7 million PBMCs was isolated per sample. This CDR3 has 15 residues. The V segment lost 2 bases and the J segment 7 bases; nucleotides outside the gene matches: 8. Germline V gives CDR1 WNHNN, CDR2 SYGVQD (reference sequence). Findings and limits, study-wide: The unknown donor CMV status may have confounded expanded clonotype changes.

The material sequenced was blood. The chain employs TRBV10-1 and TRBJ2-1, with 7 bases identical to TRBD2. This TCR came from a woman in her sixties or seventies in good health. This CDR3 reads CASSEAGRLLNEQFF. In nucleotides, the CDR3 is TGCGCCAGCAGTGAGGCCGGGAGGTTATTGAATGAGCAGTTCTTC.